This is a list of T cell receptor beta chains from one sample in a study of cytotoxic CD8 clonotypes in ibrutinib-treated CLL. Method: immunoSEQ multiplex PCR; TCRdb's copy keeps in-frame clones and lacks some. The data show about 97,000 clones, with approximately 80% seen just once and roughly 25% held by the top ten. Sequences were derived from PBMCs, sampled after 24 months of ibrutinib treatment. Receptors were obtained from a human donor with chronic lymphocytic leukemia. Each CDR3 is given with its conserved first and last residue. A D gene is named only where the DNA matches it firmly. Only some rows state a clone size, as once, few, many or a class for expanded clones.

.,TRBV28,TRBJ1-1,.,CASQGPHTEAFF,TGTGCCAGCCAGGGTCCTCACACTGAAGCTTTCTTT
.,TRBV19,TRBJ1-4,TRBD1,CAARDRGSEKLFF,TGTGCCGCCCGGGACAGGGGTTCGGAAAAACTGTTTTTT
.,TRBV5-4,TRBJ2-7,TRBD2,CASSLLAATSSYEQYF,TGTGCCAGCAGCTTGCTAGCGGCCACTAGCTCCTACGAGCAGTACTTC
.,TRBV11-1,TRBJ2-1,.,CASSPGLASYNEQFF,TGTGCCAGCAGTCCCGGGCTAGCGTCATACAATGAGCAGTTCTTC
.,TRBV30,TRBJ2-5,.,CAWSVSLTGSTQYF,TGTGCCTGGAGTGTTTCCCTAACGGGTTCGACCCAGTACTTC
.,TRBV6-6,TRBJ1-3,.,CASNRASGNTIYF,TGTGCCAGCAATCGAGCCTCTGGAAACACCATATATTTT
.,TRBV5-6,TRBJ2-7,.,CASSMRDYEQYF,TGTGCCAGCAGCATGCGGGATTACGAGCAGTACTTC
.,TRBV19,TRBJ2-1,.,CASSIGLEIYNEQFF,TGTGCCAGTAGTATTGGGCTAGAAATTTACAATGAGCAGTTCTTC
.,TRBV7-7,TRBJ2-2,TRBD2,CASSAAGLTTGELFF,TGTGCTAGCAGCGCAGCGGGACTCACCACCGGGGAGCTGTTTTTT
.,TRBV5-4,TRBJ1-2,TRBD1,CASSVGQGATYGYTF,TGTGCCAGCAGCGTGGGACAGGGGGCGACCTATGGCTACACCTTC
.,TRBV4-1,TRBJ2-1,.,CASSQGWGRRFF,TGCGCCAGCAGCCAGGGTTGGGGACGGCGGTTCTTC
.,TRBV27,TRBJ2-1,TRBD1,CASSLSGTGGSRQQFF,TGTGCCAGCAGTTTATCCGGGACAGGGGGCAGCAGACAGCAGTTCTTC
.,TRBV6-1,TRBJ2-5,.,CASSEQGPQETQYF,TGTGCCAGCAGTGAACAGGGTCCCCAAGAGACCCAGTACTTC
.,TRBV6-5,TRBJ1-1,.,CASSSPGGGKAFF,TGTGCCAGCAGTTCCCCGGGGGGGGGAAAGGCTTTCTTT
.,TRBV5-1,TRBJ2-1,TRBD2,CASSGELAGGPGEQFF,TGCGCCAGCAGCGGGGAACTAGCGGGAGGGCCGGGTGAGCAGTTCTTC
.,TRBV6-5,TRBJ2-7,TRBD2,CASIDGASGSYEQYF,TGTGCCAGCATCGACGGGGCTAGCGGGAGCTACGAGCAGTACTTC
.,TRBV14,TRBJ2-2,.,CASSPTLIANTGELFF,TGTGCCAGCAGCCCGACACTCATCGCGAACACCGGGGAGCTGTTTTTT
.,TRBV27,TRBJ2-3,.,CASSLSSGGDTQYF,TGTGCCAGCAGTTTAAGTAGCGGAGGGGATACGCAGTATTTT
.,TRBV10-3,TRBJ1-1,TRBD1,CAIRPQGYTEAFF,TGTGCCATCAGACCACAGGGGTACACTGAAGCTTTCTTT
.,TRBV5-1,TRBJ2-1,TRBD1,CASSLSTGAYNEQFF,TGCGCCAGCAGCTTGAGCACAGGGGCTTACAATGAGCAGTTCTTC
.,TRBV7-2,TRBJ2-3,.,CASSPGTSTDTQYF,TGTGCCAGCAGCCCGGGGACTAGCACAGATACGCAGTATTTT
.,TRBV2,TRBJ2-1,TRBD2,CASSGTRSYNEQFF,TGTGCCAGCAGCGGGACTAGGAGCTACAATGAGCAGTTCTTC
.,TRBV7-9,TRBJ1-1,.,CASSFQGRNTEAFF,TGTGCCAGCAGCTTTCAGGGGCGGAACACTGAAGCTTTCTTT
.,TRBV11-2,TRBJ2-7,.,CASSLLRGTYEQYF,TGTGCCAGCAGCTTATTGAGGGGAACCTACGAGCAGTACTTC
.,TRBV28,TRBJ2-2,TRBD1,CASSSLGQGAGELFF,TGTGCCAGCAGTTCTCTAGGACAGGGCGCCGGGGAGCTGTTTTTT
few,TRBV19,TRBJ2-1,TRBD2,CASSQRLAGAGYNEQFF,TGTGCCAGTAGTCAGAGACTAGCGGGAGCTGGGTACAATGAGCAGTTCTTC
.,TRBV19,TRBJ1-1,.,CASRWMNTEAFF,TGTGCCAGTAGATGGATGAACACTGAAGCTTTCTTT
.,TRBV7-6,TRBJ2-2,TRBD1,CASIRDRNTGELFF,TGTGCCAGCATCCGGGACAGGAACACCGGGGAGCTGTTTTTT
.,TRBV28,TRBJ1-2,.,CASSPPGQRFGYTF,TGTGCCAGCAGTCCCCCGGGACAAAGATTTGGCTACACCTTC
.,TRBV7-2,TRBJ2-7,.,CASSLGGGRSSYEQYF,TGTGCCAGCAGCTTAGGGGGCGGCCGAAGCTCCTACGAGCAGTACTTC
.,TRBV29-1,TRBJ1-2,.,CSVEGAPSNYGYTF,TGCAGCGTTGAGGGGGCTCCCTCTAACTATGGCTACACCTTC
.,TRBV19,TRBJ2-3,TRBD2,CASRNLAVSTDTQYF,TGTGCCAGTAGGAATCTAGCGGTTAGCACAGATACGCAGTATTTT
once,TRBV2,TRBJ1-5,.,CASSADGSPNQPQHF,TGTGCCAGCAGTGCTGATGGAAGCCCGAATCAGCCCCAGCATTTT
.,TRBV5-1,TRBJ1-2,.,CASSLAVGTTNYGYTF,TGCGCCAGCAGCTTGGCCGTAGGTACCACTAACTATGGCTACACCTTC
once,TRBV9,TRBJ2-5,TRBD1,CASSGDRGGQETQYF,TGTGCCAGCAGCGGGGACAGGGGGGGTCAAGAGACCCAGTACTTC
.,TRBV9,TRBJ2-7,TRBD2,CASSVGLIFGTSGSMNEQYF,TGTGCCAGCAGCGTAGGACTAATTTTTGGGACTAGCGGGAGCATGAACGAGCAGTACTTC
.,TRBV4-2,TRBJ2-5,TRBD1,CASSQTRDRVGKTQYF,TGTGCCAGCAGCCAAACCCGGGACAGGGTCGGTAAGACCCAGTACTTC
.,TRBV28,TRBJ1-2,TRBD1,CASSSTGESSGYTF,TGTGCCAGCAGTTCGACAGGGGAATCGTCCGGCTACACCTTC
once,TRBV2,TRBJ2-7,.,CASSYSYEQYF,TGTGCCAGCAGCTATTCCTACGAGCAGTACTTC
.,TRBV7-3,TRBJ2-6,.,CASSTRQSLLSGANVLTF,TGTGCCAGCAGCACCAGACAGAGCCTTCTCTCTGGGGCCAACGTCCTGACTTTC
.,TRBV7-9,TRBJ1-1,.,CASSLDSNGSPEAFF,TGTGCCAGCAGCTTAGATTCGAATGGGAGCCCTGAAGCTTTCTTT
.,TRBV7-9,TRBJ1-2,TRBD1,CASSQTGVNYGYTF,TGTGCCAGCAGCCAAACAGGGGTCAACTATGGCTACACCTTC
.,TRBV6-1,TRBJ2-1,TRBD2,CASSELAGGVNEQFF,TGTGCCAGCAGTGAACTAGCGGGGGGGGTCAATGAGCAGTTCTTC
once,TRBV5-1,TRBJ2-7,.,CASSLGLTTHVPYEQYF,TGCGCCAGCAGCTTGGGGCTTACAACACACGTACCCTACGAGCAGTACTTC
few,TRBV7-9,TRBJ2-1,.,CASTDLAFNEQFF,TGTGCCAGCACCGATCTAGCGTTTAATGAGCAGTTCTTC
.,TRBV27,TRBJ1-6,.,CASSFTDIRNNSPLHF,TGTGCCAGCAGTTTCACCGATATCAGGAATAATTCACCCCTCCACTTT